This TCR beta chain was profiled in a study of blood T cell repertoires in COVID-19. As for the study in general: T cells, B-cell-depleted T cells, or PBMCs provided the cDNA or gDNA that served as material.

Sequencing used immunoSEQ multiplex PCR; TCRdb keeps in-frame clones, though not all of them. The data hold 85,000 to 95,000 clones, with approximately 92% observed a single time. The count of this clone is one. Trimming pared 3 bases from V and 0 bases from J, leaving 10 bases between. CDR1 and CDR2 from the germline V gene are SGHTS and YDEGEE. The CDR3 sequence is 15 residues long. Sequencing was performed on peripheral blood. This receptor was taken from an elderly woman with active COVID-19. This rearrangement joins TRBV5-8 to TRBJ1-5; D remains unclear. In nucleotides, the CDR3 is TGTGCCAGCAGCTCCCATTCCTATAGCAATCAGCCCCAGCATTTT. As protein: CASSSHSYSNQPQHF.